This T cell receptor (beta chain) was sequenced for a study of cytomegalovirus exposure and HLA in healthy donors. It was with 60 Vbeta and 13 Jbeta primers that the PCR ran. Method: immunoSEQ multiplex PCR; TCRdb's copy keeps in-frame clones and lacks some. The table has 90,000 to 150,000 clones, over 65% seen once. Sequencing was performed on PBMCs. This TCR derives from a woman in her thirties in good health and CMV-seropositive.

The CDR3 sequence is CASSEQTYEQYF. CDR3 bases: TGTGCCAGCAGTGAGCAGACCTACGAGCAGTACTTC. The rearrangement joins TRBV6-1 to TRBJ2-7, with D unclear. The CDR3 spans 12 residues. Deletions cut 3 bases from V and 2 bases from J, with 5 bases between. Germline-derived CDR1 and CDR2 are MNHNS and SASEGT.